This TCR beta chain came from a study of cytomegalovirus exposure and HLA in healthy donors. Study-wide points: Cytomegalovirus-associated TCR beta chains were listed, numbering 150 to 200.

This clone was seen a handful of times. Antigen: not known. TCRdb's copy holds only in-frame clones and misses some; the assay was immunoSEQ multiplex PCR. The profile shows tens of thousands of clones, roughly 80% of them singletons. The clonotype was recovered from a man aged 30 to 39 in good health and CMV-seronegative. Sequencing was performed on PBMCs.

This CDR3 reads CASTRTSGEGEQYF. The DNA of the CDR3 is TGCGCCAGCACCAGGACTAGCGGGGAGGGTGAGCAGTACTTC. The V and J genes are TRBV10-2 and TRBJ2-7; 12 bases map to TRBD2. Looked up from germline, CDR1 is WSHSY and CDR2 is SAAADI. The CDR3 length is 14 residues. J lost 7 bases, V lost 7 bases, and 8 bases had no gene match.